These T cell receptor beta chains were read from a single sample in a study of regulatory T cells in long-lasting Graves disease. TCRdb used MiXCR to reprocess the multiplex PCR reads, holding one entry per CDR3 protein. The sample has about 540,000 distinct CDR3 sequences, roughly 14% seen once. These data also featured in a second study, about T cells in Graves' hyperthyroidism and ophthalmopathy.

The sequencing here drew on peripheral blood mononuclear cells (PBMCs), taken at new diagnosis, from a patient treated with antithyroid drugs. The receptors here all came from a man aged 25 to 40 with Graves disease. CDR3s include the opening cysteine and the closing phenylalanine or tryptophan. Each record gives: clone size, V gene, CDR3 length, D gene, J gene, CDR3 DNA, CDR3 protein. D genes are given only for firm matches. The size of a clone is reported for some rows only, either as once, few or many, or as a class for expanded clones.

NA	TRBV4-1	15	NA	TRBJ2-7	TGCGCCAGCAGCCTAGGTGGGGGGGGGCCCTACGAGCAGTACTTC	CASSLGGGGPYEQYF
many	TRBV20-1	14	NA	TRBJ2-7	TGCAGTGCTAGAGATCTGGGCAGGGGCTACGAGCAGTACTTC	CSARDLGRGYEQYF
NA	TRBV27	17	NA	TRBJ2-1	TGTGCCAGCAGTTTAAACTTGGCGGACTTCTCCTACAATGAGCAGTTCTTC	CASSLNLADFSYNEQFF
few	TRBV5-1	15	NA	TRBJ1-4	TGCGCCAGCCGTACTCAGGGATTCGGAAATGAAAAACTGTTTTTT	CASRTQGFGNEKLFF
many	TRBV6-1	15	TRBD1	TRBJ2-1	TGTGCCAGCAGTAACGGACAGGGGCCCTACAATGAGCAGTTCTTC	CASSNGQGPYNEQFF
many	TRBV5-1	14	NA	TRBJ2-1	TGCGCCAGCAGCTTGCGGGAGCAGGACCATGAGCAGTTCTTC	CASSLREQDHEQFF
many	TRBV6-9	14	TRBD1	TRBJ2-7	TGTGCCAGCAGTTTCTACAGGGGCCCCTACGAGCAGTACTTC	CASSFYRGPYEQYF
few	TRBV7-9	17	TRBD2	TRBJ2-6	TGTGCCAGCAGCCAAGGACTAGCGGTCTCTGGGGCCAACGTCCTGACTTTC	CASSQGLAVSGANVLTF
few	TRBV7-2	14	TRBD2	TRBJ2-1	TGTGCCAGCAGCGCTAGCGGGAGCTTCAGTGAGCAGTTCTTC	CASSASGSFSEQFF
NA	TRBV9	19	TRBD2	TRBJ2-4	TGTGCCAGCAGCTCAAACCCGGGACTAGCTCCTCTAGCCAAAAACATTCAGTACTTC	CASSSNPGLAPLAKNIQYF
many	TRBV5-1	14	NA	TRBJ1-6	TGCGCCAGCAGCTTAGGGGGGGCGGATTCACCCCTCCACTTT	CASSLGGADSPLHF
many	TRBV28	13	NA	TRBJ1-5	TGTGCCAGCAGTTTGGGGATTAATCAGCCCCAGCATTTT	CASSLGINQPQHF
many	TRBV6-9	14	NA	TRBJ2-3	TGTGCCAGCAGTTATTCCCCATCGGCAGATACGCAGTATTTT	CASSYSPSADTQYF
NA	TRBV6-2/TRBV6-3	14	TRBD2	TRBJ2-7	TGTGCCAGCGTATTAAGCGGGGCGGACTACGAGCAGTACTTC	CASVLSGADYEQYF
many	TRBV20-1	14	TRBD2	TRBJ2-3	TGCAGTGCTGGGACTAGCGGGTGGACAGATACGCAGTATTTT	CSAGTSGWTDTQYF
few	TRBV27	15	NA	TRBJ1-6	TGTGCCAGCAGTTTCTACCAGGGTGGGAATTCACCCCTCCACTTT	CASSFYQGGNSPLHF
few	TRBV24-1	16	NA	TRBJ2-1	TGTGCCACCAGTGATTTAGCGCGGAGCTCCTACAATGAGCAGTTCTTC	CATSDLARSSYNEQFF
NA	TRBV5-1	15	NA	TRBJ2-5	TGCGCCAGCAGCTTGGAAACGGGAGTACAAGAGACCCAGTACTTC	CASSLETGVQETQYF
many	TRBV7-9	13	NA	TRBJ1-1	TGTGCCAGCAGCGGTGGACTAAACACTGAAGCTTTCTTT	CASSGGLNTEAFF
many	TRBV5-1	13	TRBD2	TRBJ2-7	TGCGCCACACAAACCGGGACTAGCGGCGAGCAGTACTTC	CATQTGTSGEQYF
NA	TRBV6-1	13	NA	TRBJ2-2	TGTGCCAGCAAACAACCGACGGGACCAGAGCTGTTTTTT	CASKQPTGPELFF
few	TRBV18	15	NA	TRBJ2-2	TGTGCCAGCTCACCCTTTCTAGATCAAACCGGGGAGCTGTTTTTT	CASSPFLDQTGELFF
many	TRBV29-1	12	TRBD2	TRBJ2-7	TGCAGCGCGGGACTAGCGGGGGGAGAGCAGTACTTC	CSAGLAGGEQYF